This TCR beta chain was captured in a study of T cell responses to AZD1222 COVID-19 vaccine. This clone has a single count. The antigen remains undetermined. Trimming shortened V by 5 bases and J by 1 base, and 12 bases separated the two germline ends. This CDR3 comprises 15 residues. Germline values: CDR1 LNHDA, CDR2 SQIVND (reference sequence). Notes on the study in general: Repertoires were collected only later (after the peak T cell response had occurred). Nearly half of spike-specific TCRs reportedly target unmutated variant regions. White British ancestry dominated among donors, who included more females, and clonal diversity was possibly underestimated.

The method was immunoSEQ multiplex PCR; TCRdb's version includes in-frame clones alone and lacks a portion of them. Found here are about 160,000 clones, under 95% of them singletons; the top ten hold 0.9% to 1.2%. The rearrangement uses TRBV19 and TRBJ2-1; a possible D gene is TRBD1 (5 bases). This sequence originates from an adult who received the AZD1222 COVID-19 vaccine. Sequencing was performed on peripheral blood, taken 28 days after the second AZD1222 dose. CDR3 coding DNA: TGTGCCAGTAGTGACGCGACAGTATCCTACAATGAGCAGTTCTTC. Protein product: CASSDATVSYNEQFF.